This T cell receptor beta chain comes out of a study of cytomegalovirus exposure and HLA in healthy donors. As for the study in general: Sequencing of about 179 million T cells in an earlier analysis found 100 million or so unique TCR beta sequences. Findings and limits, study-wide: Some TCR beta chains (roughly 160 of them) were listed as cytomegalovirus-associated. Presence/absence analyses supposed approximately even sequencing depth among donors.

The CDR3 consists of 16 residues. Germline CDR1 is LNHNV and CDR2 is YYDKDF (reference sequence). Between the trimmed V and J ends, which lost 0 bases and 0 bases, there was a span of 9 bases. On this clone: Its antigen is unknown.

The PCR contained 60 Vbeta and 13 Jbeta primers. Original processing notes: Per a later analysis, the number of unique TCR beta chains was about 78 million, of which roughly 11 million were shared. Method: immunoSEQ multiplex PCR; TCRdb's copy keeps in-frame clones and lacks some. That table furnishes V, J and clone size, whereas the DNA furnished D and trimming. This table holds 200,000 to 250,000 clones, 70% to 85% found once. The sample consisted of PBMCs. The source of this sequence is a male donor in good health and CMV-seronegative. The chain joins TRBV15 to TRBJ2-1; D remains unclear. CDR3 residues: CATSREGESSYNEQFF. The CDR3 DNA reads TGTGCCACCAGCAGAGAAGGAGAAAGCTCCTACAATGAGCAGTTCTTC. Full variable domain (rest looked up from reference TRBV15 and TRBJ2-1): DAMVIQNPRYQVTQFGKPVTLSCSQTLNHNVMYWYQQKSSQAPKLLFHYYDKDFNNEADTPDNFQSRRPNTSFCFLDIRSPGLGDTAMYLCATSREGESSYNEQFFGPGTRLTVL.